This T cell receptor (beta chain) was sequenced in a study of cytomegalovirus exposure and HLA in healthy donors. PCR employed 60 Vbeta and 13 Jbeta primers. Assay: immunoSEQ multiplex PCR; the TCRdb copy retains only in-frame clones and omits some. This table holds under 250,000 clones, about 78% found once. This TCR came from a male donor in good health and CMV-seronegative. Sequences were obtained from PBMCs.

The CDR3 sequence is CASSEYRGDRKLFF. CDR3 in DNA: TGTGCCAGCAGTGAATATCGGGGGGATCGAAAACTGTTTTTT. The V call is TRBV25-1, the J call TRBJ1-4, with a weak D call TRBD1 (5 bases). Between the trimmed V and J ends, which lost 0 bases and 10 bases, there was a span of 12 bases. CDR3 length equals 14 residues. In germline, CDR1 is MGHDK, CDR2 SYGVNS. The entire variable domain, with the rest obtained from reference TRBV25-1 and TRBJ1-4, is as follows: EADIYQTPRYLVIGTGKKITLECSQTMGHDKMYWYQQDPGMELHLIHYSYGVNSTEKGDLSSESTVSRIRTEHFPLTLESARPSHTSQYLCASSEYRGDRKLFFGSGTQLSVL.